Each of the 15 T cell receptor beta chains below was sequenced from the same sample in a study of technical replicates of blood from a handful of donors. Assay: immunoSEQ multiplex PCR; the TCRdb copy retains only in-frame clones and omits some. Counted here are roughly 74,000 clones, 90% to 95% occurring once; the ten biggest clones make up about 0.4%. The sequenced sample was T cells isolated from PBMCs. These receptors all come from a human donor in good health.

J is TRBJ1-4 and V is TRBV18; 7 bases map to TRBD1. The V gene end was trimmed by 6 bases and the J gene end by 0 bases; junction bases not matched to a gene: 10. The CDR3 length is 17 residues. The germline CDR1 and CDR2 sequences are KGHSH and LQKENI. CDR3 loop: CASSQGTVSSTNEKLFF. CDR3 DNA sequence: TGTGCCAGCTCTCAGGGGACAGTCTCTTCAACTAATGAAAAACTGTTTTTT.

With respect to this clone: The junction shows a germline mismatch at one end, possibly a read error. The chain is built from TRBV5-1 and TRBJ2-3, with TRBD1 identical over 8 bases. This CDR3 has 14 residues. The germline gives CDR1 SGHRS, CDR2 YFSETQ. The CDR3 DNA reads as TGCGCCAGCAGATTGGGACAGGACACAGATACGCAGTATTTT. Translating gives CASRLGQDTDTQYF.

This rearrangement joins TRBV29-1 to TRBJ2-4; 10 bases agree with TRBD1. There are 13 residues in the CDR3. Germline V gene data show CDR1 as SQVTM and CDR2 as ANQGSEA. After removal of 2 bases from V and 6 bases from J, the junction contained 1 base not matched to a gene. The DNA of the CDR3 is TGCAGCGTTGAAAGGGACAGGGGAAACATTCAGTACTTC. It codes for CSVERDRGNIQYF.

This rearrangement joins TRBV11-2 to TRBJ2-7; 8 bases line up with TRBD2. The CDR3 is 15 residues long. The trim removed 1 base at V and 4 bases at J, leaving 6 bases unmatched. Germline V gives CDR1 SGHAT, CDR2 FQNNGV. The CDR3 loop is CASSLVAGGIYEQYF. The DNA of the CDR3 is TGTGCCAGCAGCTTAGTGGCGGGAGGTATATACGAGCAGTACTTC.

The chain carries TRBV14 and TRBJ2-7, with 9 bases aligning to TRBD2. The V and J ends lost 1 base and 2 bases, in that order; junction bases with no gene match: 3. Germline V gene sequence: CDR1 SGHDN, CDR2 FVKESK. The CDR3 length is 15 residues. The CDR3 nucleotides read TGTGCCAGCAGCCAAGTGGCTAGCGGGACCTACGAGCAGTACTTC. Protein sequence: CASSQVASGTYEQYF. The full variable domain, completed using reference TRBV14 and TRBJ2-7, is EAGVTQFPSHSVIEKGQTVTLRCDPISGHDNLYWYRRVMGKEIKFLLHFVKESKQDESGMPNNRFLAERTGGTYSTLKVQPAELEDSGVYFCASSQVASGTYEQYFGPGTRLTVT.

V and J are TRBV10-3 and TRBJ1-5; D remains ambiguous. V gave up 7 bases and J gave up 5 bases, with 12 bases separating them. Germline CDR1 and CDR2: ENHRY and SYGVKD. This CDR3 comprises 13 residues. The CDR3 loop reads CAITDGGDQPQHF. The CDR3 nucleotides read TGTGCCATCACAGATGGCGGGGATCAGCCCCAGCATTTT.

V and J are TRBV2 and TRBJ2-1; the match to TRBD2 covers 7 bases. This CDR3 has 15 residues. Germline V CDR1 and CDR2: SNHLY, FYNNEI. Trimming at V came to 6 bases and at J to 4 bases, leaving 9 bases not matched to a gene. For the CDR3, the DNA is TGTGCCAGCAGGAGCGACGGGGGGAGATACAATGAGCAGTTCTTC. Protein sequence: CASRSDGGRYNEQFF.

This chain links TRBV7-9 with TRBJ2-5, with TRBD1 identical over 11 bases. Germline CDR1 SEHNR, CDR2 FQNEAQ (reference sequence). V lost 5 bases, J lost 5 bases, and 7 bases stayed unmatched. This CDR3 is 15 amino acids long. The CDR3 sequence: CASSDSGQGGETQYF. The CDR3 nucleotides are TGTGCCAGCAGCGATTCGGGACAGGGGGGCGAGACCCAGTACTTC.

The gene calls are TRBV27 and TRBJ2-1, with D perhaps TRBD2 (5 bases). V gave up 0 bases and J gave up 6 bases, with 15 bases separating them. CDR1 and CDR2 from the germline V gene are MNHEY and SMNVEV (reference sequence). This CDR3 has 16 residues. CDR3 in DNA: TGTGCCAGCAGTTTATCCTCGGGGTTAGTGGTCAATGAGCAGTTCTTC. As protein: CASSLSSGLVVNEQFF.

V gene TRBV30 combines with J gene TRBJ1-2, with unresolved D. Between the trimmed V and J ends, which lost 0 bases and 1 base, there was a span of 12 bases. The CDR3 is 15 residues long. CDR1 and CDR2 (germline): GTSNPN, SVGIG (reference sequence). The CDR3 sequence is CAWSVLVVSNYGYTF. DNA of the CDR3: TGTGCCTGGAGTGTACTAGTGGTCAGTAACTATGGCTACACCTTC.

The V gene is TRBV18, the J gene TRBJ2-5; D not certain. The CDR3 consists of 12 residues. CDR1 and CDR2 from the germline V gene are KGHSH and LQKENI. The V end lost 3 bases, the J end lost 5 bases, and 7 bases lay between the germline ends. The CDR3 sequence: CASSPSRETQYF. The CDR3 DNA is TGTGCCAGCTCACCCTCTAGGGAGACCCAGTACTTC.

J is TRBJ1-4 and V is TRBV2, with TRBD1 identical over 7 bases. Germline trimming cut 6 bases from V and 5 bases from J; bases unmatched to any gene: 9. Germline V CDR1 and CDR2: SNHLY, FYNNEI. The CDR3 sequence is 15 residues long. This CDR3 reads CASSPRQGGNEKLFF. The CDR3 nucleotides are TGTGCCAGCAGCCCCCGACAGGGCGGAAATGAAAAACTGTTTTTT.

This clone came up a few times. The chain combines TRBV27 with TRBJ1-2; the D gene is possibly TRBD1 (5 bases). Germline CDR1 MNHEY, CDR2 SMNVEV (reference sequence). Trimming removed 2 bases at V and 6 bases at J, with 13 bases between. The CDR3 spans 14 residues. In DNA, the CDR3 is TGTGCCAGCAGTTTAGCTTCGGCAGGGAATGGCTACACCTTC. Amino acids: CASSLASAGNGYTF.

The chain joins TRBV7-2 to TRBJ2-7; D is ambiguous. Germline V CDR1 and CDR2: SGHTA, FQGNSA. Trimming removed 0 bases from V and 1 base from J, with 10 bases in between. CDR3 length: 15 residues. The CDR3 is CASSLATGSSYEQYF. The CDR3 DNA sequence: TGTGCCAGCAGCTTAGCAACGGGTAGTTCCTACGAGCAGTACTTC.

This clone was observed a single time. The V call is TRBV19, the J call TRBJ2-7, with D tentatively TRBD2 (6 bases). V was trimmed by 0 bases and J by 0 bases, leaving 9 bases between them. CDR1 is LNHDA, CDR2 SQIVND, per germline (reference sequence). The CDR3 consists of 15 residues. CDR3 region: CASSIERETSYEQYF. The CDR3 coding sequence is TGTGCCAGTAGTATAGAACGGGAGACCTCCTACGAGCAGTACTTC.